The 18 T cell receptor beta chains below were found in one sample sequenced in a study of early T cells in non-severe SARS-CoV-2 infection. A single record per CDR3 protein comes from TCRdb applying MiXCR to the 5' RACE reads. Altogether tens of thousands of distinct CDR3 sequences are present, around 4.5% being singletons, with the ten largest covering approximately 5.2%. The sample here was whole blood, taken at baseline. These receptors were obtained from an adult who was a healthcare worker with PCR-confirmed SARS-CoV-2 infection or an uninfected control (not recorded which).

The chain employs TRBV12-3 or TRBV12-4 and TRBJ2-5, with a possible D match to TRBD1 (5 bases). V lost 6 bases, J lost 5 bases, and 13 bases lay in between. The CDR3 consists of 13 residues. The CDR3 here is CASSRNRWETQYF. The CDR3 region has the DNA TGTGCCAGCAGCCGGAACAGGTGGGAGACCCAGTACTTC.

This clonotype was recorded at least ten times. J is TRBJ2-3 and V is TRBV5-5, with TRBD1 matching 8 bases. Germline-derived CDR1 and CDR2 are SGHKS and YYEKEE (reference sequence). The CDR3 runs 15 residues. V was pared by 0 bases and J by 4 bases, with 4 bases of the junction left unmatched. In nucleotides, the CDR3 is TGTGCCAGCAGCTTGGAGACAGGGGTCCCAGATACGCAGTATTTT. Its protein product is CASSLETGVPDTQYF.

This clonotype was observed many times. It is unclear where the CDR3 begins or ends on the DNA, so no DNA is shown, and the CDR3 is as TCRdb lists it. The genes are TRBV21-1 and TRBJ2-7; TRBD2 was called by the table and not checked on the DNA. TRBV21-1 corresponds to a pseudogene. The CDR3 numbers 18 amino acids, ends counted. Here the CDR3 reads CASSKWAAGTRGCDEQYF.

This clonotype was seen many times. The CDR3 spells CASSTAYEQYF. CDR3 nucleotides: TGTGCCAGCTCGACTGCTTACGAGCAGTACTTC. The chain links TRBV12-3 or TRBV12-4 to TRBJ2-7; D unclear. The V end was cut by 8 bases, the J end by 4 bases, with 9 bases between. The CDR3 is 11 residues long.

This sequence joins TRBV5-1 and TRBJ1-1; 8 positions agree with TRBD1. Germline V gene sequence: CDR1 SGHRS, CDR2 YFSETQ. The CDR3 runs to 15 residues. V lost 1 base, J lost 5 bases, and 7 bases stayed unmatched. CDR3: CASSLQAGGGTEAFF. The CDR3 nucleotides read TGCGCCAGCAGCTTGCAGGCAGGGGGCGGAACTGAAGCTTTCTTT.

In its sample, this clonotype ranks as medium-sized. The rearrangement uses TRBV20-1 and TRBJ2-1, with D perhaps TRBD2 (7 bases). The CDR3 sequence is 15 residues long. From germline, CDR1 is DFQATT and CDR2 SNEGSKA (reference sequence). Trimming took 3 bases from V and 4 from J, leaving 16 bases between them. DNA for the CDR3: TGCAGTGCTAGGCATGAGGGGGGGCCGTACAATGAGCAGTTCTTC. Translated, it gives CSARHEGGPYNEQFF.

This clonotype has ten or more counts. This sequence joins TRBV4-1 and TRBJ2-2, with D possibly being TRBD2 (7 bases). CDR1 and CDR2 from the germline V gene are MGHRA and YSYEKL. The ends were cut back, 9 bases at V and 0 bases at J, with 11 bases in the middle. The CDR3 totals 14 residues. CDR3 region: CASRGGSNTGELFF. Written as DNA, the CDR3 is TGCGCCAGTCGCGGGGGCTCGAACACCGGGGAGCTGTTTTTT.

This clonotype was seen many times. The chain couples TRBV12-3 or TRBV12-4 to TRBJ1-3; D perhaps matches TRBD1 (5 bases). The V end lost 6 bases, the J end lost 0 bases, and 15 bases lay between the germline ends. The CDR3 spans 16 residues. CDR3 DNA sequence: TGTGCCAGCAGACGCACGGGGCAGCCCTCTGGAAACACCATATATTTT. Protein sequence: CASRRTGQPSGNTIYF.

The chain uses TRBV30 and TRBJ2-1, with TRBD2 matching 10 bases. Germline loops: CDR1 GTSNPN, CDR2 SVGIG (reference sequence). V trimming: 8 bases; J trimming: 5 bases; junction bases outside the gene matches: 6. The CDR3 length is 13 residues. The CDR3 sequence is CAREREGHNEQFF. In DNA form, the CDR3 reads TGTGCCAGAGAGCGGGAGGGCCACAATGAGCAGTTCTTC.

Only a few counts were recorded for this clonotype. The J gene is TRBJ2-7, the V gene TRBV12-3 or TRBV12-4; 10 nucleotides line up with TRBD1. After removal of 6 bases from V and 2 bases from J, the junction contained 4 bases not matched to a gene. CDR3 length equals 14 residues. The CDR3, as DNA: TGTGCCAGCAGGTATGGGACAGGGGCCTACGAGCAGTACTTC. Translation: CASRYGTGAYEQYF.

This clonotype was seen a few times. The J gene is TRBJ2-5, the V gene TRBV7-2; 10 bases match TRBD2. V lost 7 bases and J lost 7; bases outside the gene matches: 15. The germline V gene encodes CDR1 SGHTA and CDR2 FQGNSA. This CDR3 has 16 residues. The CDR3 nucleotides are TGTGCCAGCAACCCTTTAGCGGGGGGCCTCCGGGGGACCCAGTACTTC. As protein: CASNPLAGGLRGTQYF.

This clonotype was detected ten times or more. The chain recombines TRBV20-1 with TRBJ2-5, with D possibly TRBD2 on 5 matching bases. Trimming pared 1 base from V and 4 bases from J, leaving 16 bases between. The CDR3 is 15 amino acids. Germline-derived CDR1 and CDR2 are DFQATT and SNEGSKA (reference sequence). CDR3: CSARGSRGYSETQYF. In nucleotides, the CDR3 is TGCAGTGCTAGAGGGTCAAGAGGGTACTCAGAGACCCAGTACTTC.

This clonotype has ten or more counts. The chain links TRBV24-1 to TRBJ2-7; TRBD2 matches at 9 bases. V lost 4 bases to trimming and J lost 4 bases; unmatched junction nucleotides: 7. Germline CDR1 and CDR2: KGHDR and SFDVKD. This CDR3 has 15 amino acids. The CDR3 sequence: CATSETSGSPYEQYF. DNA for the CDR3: TGTGCCACCAGTGAGACTAGCGGTTCCCCATACGAGCAGTACTTC.

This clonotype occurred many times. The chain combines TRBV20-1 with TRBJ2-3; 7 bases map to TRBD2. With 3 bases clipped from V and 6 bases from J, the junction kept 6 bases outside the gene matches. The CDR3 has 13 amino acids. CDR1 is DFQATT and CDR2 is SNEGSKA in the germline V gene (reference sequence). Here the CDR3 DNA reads TGCAGTGCTAGTTCCCCTAGCGGCGATACGCAGTATTTT. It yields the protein CSASSPSGDTQYF.

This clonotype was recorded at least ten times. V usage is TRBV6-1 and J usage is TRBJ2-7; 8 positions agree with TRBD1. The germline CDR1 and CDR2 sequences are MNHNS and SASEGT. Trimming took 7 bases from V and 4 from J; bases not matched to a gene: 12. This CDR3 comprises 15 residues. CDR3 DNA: TGTGCCAGCACCTCTACAGGGGGAGTGGGTTACGAGCAGTACTTC. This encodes CASTSTGGVGYEQYF.

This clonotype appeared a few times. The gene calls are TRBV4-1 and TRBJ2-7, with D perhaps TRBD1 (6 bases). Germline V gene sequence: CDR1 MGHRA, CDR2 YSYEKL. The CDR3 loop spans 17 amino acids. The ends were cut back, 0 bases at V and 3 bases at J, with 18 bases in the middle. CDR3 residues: CASSQEGSRQDGYEQYF. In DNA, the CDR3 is TGCGCCAGCAGCCAAGAAGGTTCGAGACAGGATGGCTACGAGCAGTACTTC.

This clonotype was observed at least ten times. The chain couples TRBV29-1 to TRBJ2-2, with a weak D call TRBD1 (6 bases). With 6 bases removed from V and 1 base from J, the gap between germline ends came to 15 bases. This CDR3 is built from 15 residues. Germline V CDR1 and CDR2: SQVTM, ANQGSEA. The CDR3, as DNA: TGCAGCGTGACGCTGGTAGGGGGGAACACCGGGGAGCTGTTTTTT. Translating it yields CSVTLVGGNTGELFF.

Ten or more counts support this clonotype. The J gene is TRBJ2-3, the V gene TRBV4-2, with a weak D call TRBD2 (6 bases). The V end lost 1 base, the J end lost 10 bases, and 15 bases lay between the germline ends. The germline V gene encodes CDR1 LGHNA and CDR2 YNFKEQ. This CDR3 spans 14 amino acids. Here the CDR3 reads CASSQVGGEGAQYF. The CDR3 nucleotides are TGTGCCAGCAGCCAAGTTGGCGGGGAAGGCGCGCAGTATTTT.